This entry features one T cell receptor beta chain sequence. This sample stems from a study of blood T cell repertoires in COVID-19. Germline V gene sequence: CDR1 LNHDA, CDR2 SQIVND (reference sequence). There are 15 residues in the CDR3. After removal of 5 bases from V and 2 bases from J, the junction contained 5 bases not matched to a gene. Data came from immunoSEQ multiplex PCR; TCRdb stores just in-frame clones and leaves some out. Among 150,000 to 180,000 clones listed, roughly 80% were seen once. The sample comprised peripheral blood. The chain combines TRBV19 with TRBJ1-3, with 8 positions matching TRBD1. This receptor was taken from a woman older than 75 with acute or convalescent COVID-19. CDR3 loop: CASSPGTGPGNTIYF. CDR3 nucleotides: TGTGCCAGTAGTCCCGGGACAGGCCCTGGAAACACCATATATTTT.